The sequence of this T cell receptor beta chain was determined in a study of blood T cell repertoires in COVID-19. At the level of the study: Acute and convalescent COVID-19 samples came from the United States, Italy and Spain. In each case, the material was cDNA or gDNA derived from T cells, B-cell-depleted T cells, or PBMCs.

From germline, CDR1 is MNHEY and CDR2 SVGEGT. The ends were cut back, 2 bases at V and 2 bases at J, with 9 bases in the middle. The CDR3 consists of 14 residues. Original data processing: By means of reference gene primer amplification, nucleated cell counts were estimated. Profiled with immunoSEQ multiplex PCR; TCRdb holds only in-frame clones, not every one. That table gives V, J and clone size, and the DNA gave D and trimming. The data contain some 87,000 clones, around 87% of them singletons. The source is a human donor in a cohort sampled during active COVID-19. The chain uses TRBV6-2 or TRBV6-3 and TRBJ1-2; tentatively, D is TRBD1 (5 bases). Sequencing was carried out using peripheral blood. CDR3 in amino acids: CASSYRGLNYGYTF. DNA for the CDR3: TGTGCCAGCAGTTACCGGGGGTTAAACTATGGCTACACCTTC.